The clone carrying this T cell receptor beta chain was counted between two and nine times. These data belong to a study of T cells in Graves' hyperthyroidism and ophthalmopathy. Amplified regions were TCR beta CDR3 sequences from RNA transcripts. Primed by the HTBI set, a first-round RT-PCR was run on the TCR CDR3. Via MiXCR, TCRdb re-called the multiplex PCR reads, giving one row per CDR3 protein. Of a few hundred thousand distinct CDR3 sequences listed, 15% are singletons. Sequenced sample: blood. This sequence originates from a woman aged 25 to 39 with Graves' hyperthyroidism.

CDR3: CSVGEPAQETQYF. CDR3 nucleotides: TGCAGCGTTGGTGAGCCAGCCCAAGAGACCCAGTACTTC. The rearrangement uses TRBV29-1 and TRBJ2-5; unclear D gene. Germline V gives CDR1 SQVTM, CDR2 ANQGSEA. The ends were cut back, 4 bases at V and 1 base at J, with 10 bases in the middle. CDR3 length: 13 residues.